The clone carrying this T cell receptor beta chain was seen a few times. This specimen comes from a study of T-cell reconstitution after alpha-beta-depleted transplantation in children. Using unique molecular identifiers, the investigators prepared the TCRbeta library. One entry per CDR3 protein, called by TCRdb with MiXCR from the PCR reads. The data hold hundreds of thousands of distinct CDR3 sequences, with more than 20% observed a single time. Germline V CDR1 and CDR2: SGHRS, YFSETQ. The CDR3 length is 16 residues. With 0 bases clipped from V and 1 base from J, the junction kept 4 bases outside the gene matches.

V is TRBV5-1 and J is TRBJ2-1; TRBD2 matches 7 bases. The receptor was isolated from a girl aged 2 to 9 with Fanconi anemia, due to receive a stem cell transplant. Sequenced material: PBMCs, taken before TCRalphabeta/CD19-depleted stem cell transplant. CDR3 protein: CASSLVGRGSYNEQFF. CDR3 nucleotides: TGCGCCAGCAGCTTGGTCGGGCGGGGGTCCTACAATGAGCAGTTCTTC. Based on the CDR3 plus reference TRBV5-1 and TRBJ2-1, the full variable domain is KAGVTQTPRYLIKTRGQQVTLSCSPISGHRSVSWYQQTPGQGLQFLFEYFSETQRNKGNFPGRFSGRQFSNSRSEMNVSTLELGDSALYLCASSLVGRGSYNEQFFGPGTRLTVL.